Listed here are 17 T cell receptor beta chains from one sample, sequenced in a study of blood T cell repertoires in COVID-19. Generated by immunoSEQ multiplex PCR, the TCRdb table keeps only in-frame clones and is missing some. The sample has over 45,000 clones, 90% seen once; the top ten hold roughly 5%. The sample comprised peripheral blood. The source of these receptors is a man between 65 and 80 years old with acute or convalescent COVID-19.

The rearrangement links TRBV5-1 to TRBJ1-4; D might be TRBD1 (5 bases). The CDR3 runs to 13 residues. V was shortened by 1 base and J by 5 bases, with 6 bases between the two germline ends. From germline, CDR1 is SGHRS and CDR2 YFSETQ. DNA of the CDR3: TGCGCCAGCAGCTTGTCAGGGAATGAAAAACTGTTTTTT. The encoded protein is CASSLSGNEKLFF.

The CDR3 sequence is CASSSRDIALSEAFF. The CDR3 DNA follows: TGTGCCAGCAGTTCCCGGGACATCGCACTGAGTGAAGCTTTCTTT. The chain links TRBV6-2 or TRBV6-3 to TRBJ1-1; possible D gene TRBD1, 6 bases. This CDR3 contains 15 residues. Germline-derived CDR1 and CDR2 are MNHEY and SVGEGT. V dropped 4 bases and J dropped 7 bases, with 19 bases sitting between them.

Notes on this clone: The junction departs from the called germline gene at one end, perhaps through a read error. The genes are TRBV6-5 and TRBJ1-5; 7 bases are a match to TRBD1. Germline loops: CDR1 MNHEY, CDR2 SVGAGI. The CDR3 covers 13 residues. CDR3 region: CASSWDSGQAQHF. DNA of the CDR3: TGTGCCAGCAGTTGGGACAGCGGTCAGGCCCAGCATTTT.

The chain links TRBV7-9 to TRBJ1-1; 8 bases are a match to TRBD1. The CDR3 spans 14 residues. Germline CDR1 reads SEHNR; CDR2 reads FQNEAQ (reference sequence). V lost 2 bases and J lost 3; bases outside the gene matches: 2. Here the CDR3 reads CASSLQGADTEAFF. CDR3 DNA: TGTGCCAGCAGCTTACAGGGGGCGGACACTGAAGCTTTCTTT.

This clone has a single count. For the CDR3, the DNA is TGTGCCAGCAGTTCACCGGGACAGGGGATCTTCGAAGCTTTCTTT. Protein sequence: CASSSPGQGIFEAFF. This sequence joins TRBV28 and TRBJ1-1, with TRBD1 matching 10 bases. This CDR3 comprises 15 residues. CDR1 and CDR2 from the germline V gene are MDHEN and SYDVKM. V was pared by 4 bases and J by 8 bases, with 10 bases of the junction left unmatched.

J is TRBJ2-6 and V is TRBV4-2; tentative D call: TRBD2 (6 bases). The V gene's germline CDR1 is LGHNA and CDR2 YNFKEQ. V dropped 4 bases and J dropped 2 bases, with 9 bases sitting between them. This CDR3 is built from 15 residues. For the CDR3, the DNA is TGTGCCAGCAGCCCAGGAGGGGCTGGGGCCAACGTCCTGACTTTC. Its translation is CASSPGGAGANVLTF.

V gene TRBV6-5 combines with J gene TRBJ2-3, with TRBD2 identical over 7 bases. The CDR3 spans 14 residues. The ends lost 4 bases at V and 5 bases at J; junction bases unmatched: 6. The germline V gene encodes CDR1 MNHEY and CDR2 SVGAGI. CDR3: CASSSRLAVDTQYF. Written as DNA, the CDR3 is TGTGCCAGCAGTTCCCGACTAGCCGTAGATACGCAGTATTTT.

V and J are TRBV6-2 or TRBV6-3 and TRBJ2-3, with 8 bases identical to TRBD1. J was trimmed by 6 bases and V by 4 bases; bases with no gene match: 9. Germline CDR1 is MNHEY and CDR2 is SVGEGT. The CDR3 has 15 residues. This CDR3 reads CASSSTGTGADTQYF. The CDR3 nucleotides read TGTGCCAGCAGTTCAACCGGGACAGGAGCCGATACGCAGTATTTT.

This clone was seen a few times. CDR3 protein: CASSIRGYYEQYF. CDR3 DNA: TGTGCCAGTAGTATCCGGGGTTACTACGAGCAGTACTTC. The chain couples TRBV19 to TRBJ2-7, with D possibly being TRBD2 (5 bases). Trimming stripped 3 bases from V and 3 bases from J, with 9 bases between. This CDR3 has 13 amino acids. CDR1 is LNHDA, CDR2 SQIVND, per germline (reference sequence).

In this sample, this clone turned up once. V gene TRBV5-1 combines with J gene TRBJ1-2; the match to TRBD1 covers 10 bases. The V segment lost 2 bases and the J segment 8 bases; nucleotides outside the gene matches: 3. Germline V gives CDR1 SGHRS, CDR2 YFSETQ. The CDR3 is 13 amino acids. The CDR3 coding sequence is TGCGCCAGCAGCTTCCCGGGACAGGGGGGCTACACCTTC. Its protein product is CASSFPGQGGYTF.

This sequence joins TRBV25-1 and TRBJ1-2, with D hard to call. The CDR3 runs 13 residues. The ends were cut back, 3 bases at V and 4 bases at J, with 9 bases in the middle. Germline V gene lookup returns CDR1 MGHDK and CDR2 SYGVNS. The DNA for the CDR3 is TGTGCCAGCAGTGATCCCGACACCTATGGCTACACCTTC. Its protein product is CASSDPDTYGYTF.

Here the CDR3 DNA reads TGTGCCAGCAACGGTGACTATGGCTACACCTTC. As protein: CASNGDYGYTF. The chain carries TRBV5-6 and TRBJ1-2, with D unresolved. V dropped 6 bases and J dropped 3 bases, with 6 bases sitting between them. CDR1 is SGHDT, CDR2 YYEEEE, per germline. The CDR3 consists of 11 residues. The whole variable domain, filled in from reference TRBV5-6 and TRBJ1-2, reads DAGVTQSPTHLIKTRGQQVTLRCSPKSGHDTVSWYQQALGQGPQFIFQYYEEEERQRGNFPDRFSGHQFPNYSSELNVNALLLGDSALYLCASNGDYGYTFGSGTRLTVV.

The rearrangement links TRBV7-6 to TRBJ2-7; TRBD1 matches 11 bases. The CDR3 loop spans 14 amino acids. Germline-derived CDR1 and CDR2 are SGHVS and FNYEAQ. Trimming at V came to 3 bases and at J to 3 bases, leaving 1 base not matched to a gene. CDR3 loop: CASSLGQGGYEQYF. The CDR3 DNA reads as TGTGCCAGCAGCTTGGGACAGGGGGGCTACGAGCAGTACTTC.

The genes are TRBV19 and TRBJ2-6; possibly TRBD1 for D (7 bases). The CDR3 runs 17 residues. V dropped 11 bases and J dropped 2 bases, with 22 bases sitting between them. CDR1 is LNHDA, CDR2 SQIVND, per germline (reference sequence). This chain's CDR3 is CASGQGGERPGANVLTF. The CDR3 DNA reads TGTGCCTCGGGTCAGGGGGGAGAGCGTCCTGGGGCCAACGTCCTGACTTTC. Filled out from reference TRBV19 and TRBJ2-6, the complete variable domain reads DGGITQSPKYLFRKEGQNVTLSCEQNLNHDAMYWYRQDPGQGLRLIYYSQIVNDFQKGDIAEGYSVSREKKESFPLTVTSAQKNPTAFYLCASGQGGERPGANVLTFGAGSRLTVL.

The genes are TRBV5-8 and TRBJ1-5; D call uncertain. CDR3 length: 12 residues. Germline-derived CDR1 and CDR2 are SGHTS and YDEGEE. V lost 1 base, J lost 11 bases, and 10 bases lay in between. The CDR3 bases are TGTGCCAGCAGCTTGAGGACCGGGGCCCAGCATTTT. It encodes CASSLRTGAQHF.

The rearrangement links TRBV28 to TRBJ1-2; D not resolved. This CDR3 spans 11 amino acids. Germline V lookup: CDR1 MDHEN, CDR2 SYDVKM. The CDR3 sequence is CGTRSNYGYTF. The CDR3 DNA is TGTGGTACGAGGAGTAACTATGGCTACACCTTC.

This chain uses TRBV27 with TRBJ2-2; D gene unclear. The CDR3 extends over 15 amino acids. Trimming stripped 3 bases from V and 2 bases from J, with 10 bases between. Germline CDR1 and CDR2: MNHEY and SMNVEV (reference sequence). The CDR3 DNA reads as TGTGCCAGCAGTTTGGGCCAGATAAACACCGGGGAGCTGTTTTTT. Protein product: CASSLGQINTGELFF.